Listed below are T cell receptor beta chains from one sample, sequenced in a study of T cells after yellow fever vaccination. TCRdb re-called the 5' RACE reads with MiXCR, one entry per CDR3 protein. Altogether roughly 50,000 distinct CDR3 sequences are present, about 7.4% being singletons, with the ten largest covering around 28%. This material consisted of CD8+ T cells sorted from PBMCs, taken around 15 days after the first yellow fever vaccination. The receptors were sampled from a man in his late teens or twenties who received the YFV17D yellow fever vaccine. Both conserved end residues are part of each CDR3. Fields, in order: D gene, clone size, V gene, J gene, CDR3 protein, CDR3 DNA. The D gene is left open where the match is weak. Clone size appears in some rows only: once, few, many, or a class for an expanded clone.

-	many	TRBV5-1	TRBJ2-3	CASSLWGQGDTQYF	TGCGCCAGCAGCTTGTGGGGGCAGGGAGATACGCAGTATTTT
-	many	TRBV5-1	TRBJ1-2	CASSLDPGIDYGYTF	TGCGCCAGCAGCTTGGACCCAGGGATCGACTATGGCTACACCTTC
-	many	TRBV24-1	TRBJ2-5	CATSDARLQETQYF	TGTGCCACCAGTGATGCCCGACTCCAAGAGACCCAGTACTTC
-	many	TRBV3-1	TRBJ2-1	CASSQEPSKAGQFF	TGTGCCAGCAGCCAAGAACCTAGCAAGGCCGGGCAGTTCTTC
-	many	TRBV4-1	TRBJ2-3	CASSRGVLGVGTDTQYF	TGCGCCAGCAGCCGTGGCGTGTTGGGGGTGGGCACAGATACGCAGTATTTT
-	many	TRBV10-3	TRBJ2-1	CAISKDGDEQFF	TGTGCCATCAGCAAGGACGGTGATGAGCAGTTCTTC
-	-	TRBV28	TRBJ2-1	CAISPGLRHNEQFF	TGTGCCATCAGCCCCGGGCTCCGGCACAATGAGCAGTTCTTC
-	many	TRBV2	TRBJ2-7	CASSDLDSSSYEQYF	TGTGCCAGCAGTGACCTCGACTCTAGCTCCTACGAGCAGTACTTC
-	many	TRBV4-1	TRBJ1-1	CASSQRSGRTEAFF	TGCGCCAGCAGCCAACGATCGGGCCGCACTGAAGCTTTCTTT
-	many	TRBV12-3/TRBV12-4	TRBJ2-1	CASSFEGDYYNEQFF	TGTGCCAGCAGTTTCGAGGGAGACTACTACAATGAGCAGTTCTTC
-	many	TRBV28	TRBJ2-7	CASSDESGEQYF	TGTGCCAGCAGCGACGAGTCAGGCGAGCAGTACTTC
-	many	TRBV7-9	TRBJ1-4	CASSLNAVGTTNEKLFF	TGTGCCAGCAGCTTAAATGCAGTAGGAACAACTAATGAAAAACTGTTTTTT
TRBD1	many	TRBV7-6	TRBJ2-3	CASSLATGSTDTQYF	TGTGCCAGCAGCTTAGCGACAGGGAGCACAGATACGCAGTATTTT
-	many	TRBV4-3	TRBJ1-1	CASSQVVGDTEAFF	TGCGCCAGCAGCCAAGTGGTCGGGGACACTGAAGCTTTCTTT
-	many	TRBV12-3/TRBV12-4	TRBJ1-1	CASSGGTEAFF	TGTGCCAGCAGCGGGGGGACTGAAGCTTTCTTT
-	-	TRBV12-3/TRBV12-4	TRBJ1-2	CASSPGWGRPTF	TGTGCCAGCAGTCCTGGATGGGGCAGACCCACCTTC
TRBD2	many	TRBV7-3	TRBJ2-3	CASSYGGGTDTQYF	TGTGCCAGCAGCTACGGGGGGGGCACAGATACGCAGTATTTT
-	few	TRBV7-8	TRBJ2-1	CASSLGQSEQFF	TGTGCCAGCAGCCTTGGACAGAGTGAGCAGTTCTTC
TRBD1	many	TRBV7-6	TRBJ2-3	CASSSTGADTQYF	TGTGCCAGCAGCTCGACAGGGGCAGATACGCAGTATTTT
TRBD2	many	TRBV6-2/TRBV6-3	TRBJ2-4	CASSSLLAGNSKNIQYF	TGTGCCAGCAGTTCCCTACTAGCGGGGAACAGCAAAAACATTCAGTACTTC
-	-	TRBV27	TRBJ2-5	CASSLFAGLWRETQYF	TGTGCCAGCAGTTTATTTGCAGGGCTCTGGAGGGAGACCCAGTACTTC
-	many	TRBV20-1	TRBJ1-1	CSARGGARRNTEAFF	TGCAGTGCTAGAGGGGGGGCACGGCGGAACACTGAAGCTTTCTTT
TRBD1	many	TRBV20-1	TRBJ1-2	CSAPSGTGDGYGYTF	TGCAGTGCTCCGTCAGGGACAGGGGACGGCTATGGCTACACCTTC
-	-	TRBV25-1	TRBJ2-7	CASSEDGLRYEQYF	TGTGCCAGCAGTGAGGACGGGTTGCGGTACGAGCAGTACTTC
-	many	TRBV7-6	TRBJ2-3	CASSFWGVPADTQYF	TGTGCCAGCAGCTTTTGGGGGGTCCCGGCAGATACGCAGTATTTT
-	-	TRBV2	TRBJ2-1	CASSGGGLEEQFF	TGTGCCAGCAGTGGGGGGGGGCTGGAAGAGCAGTTCTTC
-	many	TRBV4-1	TRBJ2-7	CASSEGTGSYEQYF	TGCGCCAGCAGCGAGGGCACCGGCTCTTACGAGCAGTACTTC
TRBD1	many	TRBV15	TRBJ2-1	CATSRNRDSSYNEQFF	TGTGCCACCAGCAGAAACCGGGACAGTTCTTACAATGAGCAGTTCTTC
-	many	TRBV5-1	TRBJ2-1	CASSLAANNEQFF	TGCGCCAGCAGCTTGGCAGCAAACAATGAGCAGTTCTTC
-	-	TRBV20-1	TRBJ2-3	CSAITDTQYF	TGCAGTGCCATCACAGATACGCAGTATTTT
TRBD2	many	TRBV7-9	TRBJ2-3	CASSLPAGGRDTQYF	TGTGCCAGCAGCTTACCAGCGGGGGGGAGAGATACGCAGTATTTT
TRBD1	few	TRBV7-3	TRBJ2-1	CASSPKGTGDQFYNEQFF	TGTGCCAGCAGCCCAAAAGGGACAGGGGACCAATTTTACAATGAGCAGTTCTTC
-	few	TRBV19	TRBJ1-2	CASSAPDSEGYGYTF	TGTGCCAGTAGCGCTCCTGATTCGGAGGGATATGGCTACACCTTC
-	-	TRBV3-1	TRBJ2-7	CACTAGLSSPVGVEQYF	TGTGCCTGCACCGCCGGACTATCTAGCCCCGTCGGGGTCGAGCAGTACTTC
-	many	TRBV29-1	TRBJ1-2	CSVEQDLSFYGYTF	TGCAGCGTTGAACAGGATCTAAGCTTCTATGGCTACACCTTC
-	many	TRBV7-9	TRBJ1-1	CASSLLFGENTEAFF	TGTGCCAGCAGCTTATTATTTGGTGAGAACACTGAAGCTTTCTTT
-	many	TRBV5-6	TRBJ2-3	CASSLVGDQDTQYF	TGTGCCAGCAGCTTGGTAGGGGACCAGGATACGCAGTATTTT
TRBD1	many	TRBV4-1	TRBJ2-3	CASSQRVRDRDSDTQYF	TGCGCCAGCAGCCAAAGGGTCCGGGACAGGGATTCAGATACGCAGTATTTT
-	many	TRBV12-5	TRBJ2-1	CASGLPEQFF	TGTGCTAGTGGTTTGCCTGAGCAGTTCTTC
-	many	TRBV12-3/TRBV12-4	TRBJ2-5	CASSLIGPQETQYF	TGTGCCAGCAGTTTGATAGGACCCCAAGAGACCCAGTACTTC
-	many	TRBV6-2/TRBV6-3	TRBJ2-5	CASSYLTETQYF	TGTGCCAGCAGTTACCTAACGGAGACCCAGTACTTC